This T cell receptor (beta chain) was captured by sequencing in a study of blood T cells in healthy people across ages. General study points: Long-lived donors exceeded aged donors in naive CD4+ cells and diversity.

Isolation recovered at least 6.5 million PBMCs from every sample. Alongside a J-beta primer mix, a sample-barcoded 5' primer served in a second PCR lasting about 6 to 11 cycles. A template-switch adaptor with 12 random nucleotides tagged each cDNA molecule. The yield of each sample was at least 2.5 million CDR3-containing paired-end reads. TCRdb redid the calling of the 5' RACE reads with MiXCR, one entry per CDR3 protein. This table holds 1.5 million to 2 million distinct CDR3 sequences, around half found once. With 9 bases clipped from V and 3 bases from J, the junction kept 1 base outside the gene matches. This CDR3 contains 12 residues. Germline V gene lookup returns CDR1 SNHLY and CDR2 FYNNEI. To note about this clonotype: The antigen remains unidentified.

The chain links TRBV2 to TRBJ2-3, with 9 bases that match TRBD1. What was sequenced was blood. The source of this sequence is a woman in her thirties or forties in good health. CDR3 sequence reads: CARGQGTDTQYF. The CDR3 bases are TGTGCCAGGGGACAGGGAACAGATACGCAGTATTTT.